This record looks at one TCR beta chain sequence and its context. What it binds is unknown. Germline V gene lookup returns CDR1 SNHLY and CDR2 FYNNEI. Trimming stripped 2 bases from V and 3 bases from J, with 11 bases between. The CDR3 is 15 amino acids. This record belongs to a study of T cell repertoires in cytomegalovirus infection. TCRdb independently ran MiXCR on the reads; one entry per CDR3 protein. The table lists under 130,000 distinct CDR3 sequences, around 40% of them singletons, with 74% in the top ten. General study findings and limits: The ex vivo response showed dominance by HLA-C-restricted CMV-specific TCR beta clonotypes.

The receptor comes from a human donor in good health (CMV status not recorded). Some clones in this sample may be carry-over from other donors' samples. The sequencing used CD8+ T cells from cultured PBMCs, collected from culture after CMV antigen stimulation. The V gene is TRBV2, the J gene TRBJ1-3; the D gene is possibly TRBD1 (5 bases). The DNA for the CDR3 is TGTGCCAGCAGTGAATACGGGGCGGATGGAAACACCATATATTTT. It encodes CASSEYGADGNTIYF.